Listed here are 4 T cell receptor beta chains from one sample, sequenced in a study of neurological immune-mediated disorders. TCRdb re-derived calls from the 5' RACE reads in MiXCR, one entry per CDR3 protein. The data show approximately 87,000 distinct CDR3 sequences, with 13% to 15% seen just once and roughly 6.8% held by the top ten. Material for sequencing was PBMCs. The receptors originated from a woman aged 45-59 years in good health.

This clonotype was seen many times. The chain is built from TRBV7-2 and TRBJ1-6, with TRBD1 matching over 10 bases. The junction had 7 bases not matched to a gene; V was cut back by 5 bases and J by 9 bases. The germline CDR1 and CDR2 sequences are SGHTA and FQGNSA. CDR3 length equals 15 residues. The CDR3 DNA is TGTGCCAGCAGCGGAGCGGACAGGGGGGCTTCACCCCTCCACTTT. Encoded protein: CASSGADRGASPLHF.

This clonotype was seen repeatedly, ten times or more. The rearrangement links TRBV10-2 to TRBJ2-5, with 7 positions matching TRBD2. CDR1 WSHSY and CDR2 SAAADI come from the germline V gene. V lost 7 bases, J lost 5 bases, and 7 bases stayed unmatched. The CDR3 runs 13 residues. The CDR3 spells CASKPGRVETQYF. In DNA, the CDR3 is TGCGCCAGCAAACCTGGGAGGGTTGAGACCCAGTACTTC.

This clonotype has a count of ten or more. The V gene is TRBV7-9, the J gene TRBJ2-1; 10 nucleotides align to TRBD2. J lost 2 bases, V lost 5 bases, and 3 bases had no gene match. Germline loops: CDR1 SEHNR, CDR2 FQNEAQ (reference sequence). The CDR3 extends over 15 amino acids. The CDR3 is CASSLLAGAYNEQFF. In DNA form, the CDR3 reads TGTGCCAGCAGCCTTCTAGCGGGGGCCTACAATGAGCAGTTCTTC.

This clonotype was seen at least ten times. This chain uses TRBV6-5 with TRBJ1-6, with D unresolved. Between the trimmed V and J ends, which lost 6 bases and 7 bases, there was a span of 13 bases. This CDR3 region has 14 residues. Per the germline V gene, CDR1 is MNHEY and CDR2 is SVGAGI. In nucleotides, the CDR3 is TGTGCCAGCAGACCGGGCCCTTTAAATTCACCCCTCCACTTT. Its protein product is CASRPGPLNSPLHF.